This TCR beta chain is drawn from a study of cytomegalovirus exposure and HLA in healthy donors. The PCR employed 60 Vbeta primers together with 13 Jbeta primers. Clones were sequenced by immunoSEQ multiplex PCR, and TCRdb holds only the in-frame ones, with some missing. The data hold around 95,000 clones, with roughly four fifths observed a single time. The study's findings and limits: Presence/absence analyses treated sequencing depth as roughly uniform across donors.

CDR1 MNHEY and CDR2 SMNVEV come from the germline V gene (reference sequence). The CDR3 runs 13 residues. Trimming left V 4 bases short and J 5 bases short, with 11 bases between. Only a few counts were recorded for this clone. The antigen remains unidentified. Sequenced sample: PBMCs. The chain recombines TRBV27 with TRBJ1-1; maybe TRBD1 (5 bases). The sequence was obtained from a man aged 30 to 39 in good health and CMV-seropositive. CDR3 in amino acids: CASSWARTTEAFF. CDR3 bases: TGTGCCAGCAGTTGGGCCAGGACAACTGAAGCTTTCTTT.